This T cell receptor beta chain stems from a study of CD8 T cells in Susac syndrome. V was shortened by 0 bases and J by 1 base, with 6 bases between the two germline ends. Per germline, CDR1 MNHEY and CDR2 SMNVEV (reference sequence). The CDR3 is 15 amino acids. cDNA came from roughly 0.47 to 1 ug RNA primed by random hexamers. The CDR3 of TCR beta was amplified by immunoSEQ multiplex PCR across 54 Vbeta and 13 Jbeta. TCRdb passed the immunoSEQ multiplex PCR reads through MiXCR, listing each CDR3 protein once. The sample carries about 150,000 distinct CDR3 sequences, approximately 96% recorded once. TCR beta was sequenced from blood CD8+ and CD4+ T cells.

This rearrangement joins TRBV27 to TRBJ2-2; D ambiguous. The TCR originated in a human donor with multiple sclerosis. Sequenced sample: CD8+ T cells from PBMCs. In nucleotides, the CDR3 is TGTGCCAGCAGTTTATCGAACAAGAACACCGGGGAGCTGTTTTTT. Translation gives CASSLSNKNTGELFF.